What follows are 17 T cell receptor beta chains derived from one specimen sequenced in a study of blood T cell repertoires in COVID-19. Libraries were prepared by immunoSEQ multiplex PCR; TCRdb keeps only in-frame clonotypes and omits some of them. The sample holds a few hundred thousand clones, around 90% seen once. The sample was peripheral blood. These receptors originate from a woman aged 40 to 55 with COVID-19, enrolled during active disease.

V gene TRBV19 combines with J gene TRBJ1-1; D is undetermined. This CDR3 is 13 amino acids long. V lost 4 bases and J 1 base, leaving 7 bases between the germline ends. CDR1 LNHDA and CDR2 SQIVND come from the germline V gene (reference sequence). The CDR3 coding sequence is TGTGCCAGTAGTAGGGAGGGGAACACTGAAGCTTTCTTT. Translated: CASSREGNTEAFF.

The V gene is TRBV18, the J gene TRBJ1-2; 7 bases are shared with TRBD1. The CDR3 is 17 amino acids. V shed 3 bases, J shed 2 bases, and the junction held 12 bases outside the gene matches. The germline CDR1 and CDR2 sequences are KGHSH and LQKENI. The CDR3 sequence: CASSPSTPTGLNYGYTF. CDR3 bases: TGTGCCAGCTCACCCTCGACCCCGACAGGGCTGAACTATGGCTACACCTTC. The whole variable domain, filled in from reference TRBV18 and TRBJ1-2, reads NAGVMQNPRHLVRRRGQEARLRCSPMKGHSHVYWYRQLPEEGLKFMVYLQKENIIDESGMPKERFSAEFPKEGPSILRIQQVVRGDSAAYFCASSPSTPTGLNYGYTFGSGTRLTVV.

V gene TRBV5-4 combines with J gene TRBJ2-1, with 10 bases lining up with TRBD2. V lost 0 bases, J lost 9 bases, and 9 bases stayed unmatched. The CDR3 extends over 16 amino acids. Per the germline V gene, CDR1 is SGHNT and CDR2 is YYREEE (reference sequence). CDR3 in amino acids: CASSLGQREGLSEQFF. The CDR3 DNA reads TGTGCCAGCAGCTTGGGTCAGCGGGAGGGTCTCAGTGAGCAGTTCTTC.

The genes are TRBV28 and TRBJ2-2, with TRBD2 identical over 11 bases. With 8 bases clipped from V and 2 bases from J, the junction kept 7 bases outside the gene matches. The CDR3 is 16 amino acids. Germline V gene sequence: CDR1 MDHEN, CDR2 SYDVKM. As DNA, the CDR3 is TGTGCCAGCGGCGATAGACTAGCGGGAAACACCGGGGAGCTGTTTTTT. As protein: CASGDRLAGNTGELFF.

The chain carries TRBV7-9 and TRBJ1-1, with TRBD1 identical over 7 bases. The trim removed 3 bases at V and 0 bases at J, leaving 4 bases unmatched. CDR1 SEHNR and CDR2 FQNEAQ come from the germline V gene (reference sequence). The CDR3 is made up of 15 amino acids. DNA for the CDR3: TGTGCCAGCAGCTTGGAGGGACAGATGAACACTGAAGCTTTCTTT. The encoded protein is CASSLEGQMNTEAFF.

The chain recombines TRBV10-3 with TRBJ1-5, with D maybe TRBD1 (6 bases). Germline CDR1 ENHRY, CDR2 SYGVKD. V dropped 5 bases and J dropped 7 bases, with 18 bases sitting between them. The CDR3 runs 15 residues. In DNA, the CDR3 is TGTGCCATCAGTTCTCCAGGGGAGAGAGGACAGCCCCAGCATTTT. Residues: CAISSPGERGQPQHF.

The chain recombines TRBV28 with TRBJ2-5; perhaps TRBD1 as D (5 bases). Trimming left V 6 bases short and J 9 bases short, with 20 bases between. CDR1 and CDR2 from the germline V gene are MDHEN and SYDVKM. This CDR3 comprises 14 residues. The CDR3, as DNA: TGTGCCAGCAGCACCACCTCGAGAGAAGGGGCCCAGTACTTC. Its protein product is CASSTTSREGAQYF.

In its sample, this clone was seen once. The CDR3 nucleotides are TGTGCCAGCTCAACCCTACAGGGGAGCTCCTATAATTCACCCCTCCACTTT. This encodes CASSTLQGSSYNSPLHF. V gene TRBV18 combines with J gene TRBJ1-6; 7 bases match TRBD1. The V and J ends lost 5 bases and 0 bases, in that order; junction bases with no gene match: 7. The CDR3 is 17 amino acids. Germline V gene data show CDR1 as KGHSH and CDR2 as LQKENI.

Note on this clone: The same CDR3 arises from other DNA sequences in this sample as well. The V call is TRBV27, the J call TRBJ1-2; 10 nucleotides match TRBD1. V lost 6 bases and J lost 4; bases outside the gene matches: 2. The length of the CDR3 is 13 residues. Germline V gene sequence: CDR1 MNHEY, CDR2 SMNVEV (reference sequence). Written as DNA, the CDR3 is TGTGCCAGCAGCCGGGACAGGGGCTATGGCTACACCTTC. Protein: CASSRDRGYGYTF.

The chain links TRBV5-1 to TRBJ2-3; weak D call: TRBD2 (6 bases). Trimming cost V 0 bases and J 0 bases, with 17 bases left between them. The CDR3 sequence is 18 residues long. Germline V gene lookup returns CDR1 SGHRS and CDR2 YFSETQ. The CDR3 sequence: CASSLGRDSHASTDTQYF. The CDR3 DNA is TGCGCCAGCAGCTTGGGCCGGGACTCCCACGCTAGCACAGATACGCAGTATTTT. The variable domain in full, with the rest retrieved from reference TRBV5-1 and TRBJ2-3, is KAGVTQTPRYLIKTRGQQVTLSCSPISGHRSVSWYQQTPGQGLQFLFEYFSETQRNKGNFPGRFSGRQFSNSRSEMNVSTLELGDSALYLCASSLGRDSHASTDTQYFGPGTRLTVL.

DNA of the CDR3: TGTGCCAGCAGCCCACCCCCAGGGGGCGCGGAGACCCAGTACTTC. It yields the protein CASSPPPGGAETQYF. The J gene is TRBJ2-5, the V gene TRBV4-2, with TRBD1 matching 8 bases. Per the germline V gene, CDR1 is LGHNA and CDR2 is YNFKEQ. Trimming cost V 4 bases and J 5 bases; bases outside gene matches: 9. The CDR3 totals 15 residues.

The rearrangement joins TRBV27 to TRBJ1-1; 11 bases line up with TRBD1. Germline CDR1 MNHEY, CDR2 SMNVEV (reference sequence). The J segment lost 0 bases and the V segment lost 8 bases, leaving 8 bases of the junction unmatched. CDR3 size: 16 residues. The CDR3 reads CASCVGTGGMNTEAFF. CDR3 in DNA: TGTGCCAGCTGTGTGGGGACAGGGGGGATGAACACTGAAGCTTTCTTT.

The chain joins TRBV5-1 to TRBJ2-3; 8 bases align to TRBD2. The V gene end was trimmed by 1 base and the J gene end by 4 bases; junction bases not matched to a gene: 5. Germline lookup yields CDR1 SGHRS and CDR2 YFSETQ. CDR3 length: 15 amino acids. CDR3 nucleotides: TGCGCCAGCAGCTTGCGGGGACTAGATCCAGATACGCAGTATTTT. Its protein is CASSLRGLDPDTQYF.

This rearrangement joins TRBV6-2 or TRBV6-3 to TRBJ2-5; 10 bases line up with TRBD1. Per the germline V gene, CDR1 is MNHEY and CDR2 is SVGEGT. Trimming cost V 8 bases and J 4 bases; bases outside gene matches: 10. CDR3 length: 15 amino acids. CDR3: CASGRTGGGPETQYF. In DNA form, the CDR3 reads TGTGCCAGCGGCCGGACAGGGGGAGGTCCAGAGACCCAGTACTTC.

As to this clone: The sample carries other DNA sequences with the same CDR3. CDR3 DNA sequence: TGTGCCAGCAGCGCTAGCGGGAGGGCCGACAATGAGCAGTTCTTC. This gives the protein CASSASGRADNEQFF. The chain links TRBV9 to TRBJ2-1, with 12 bases identical to TRBD2. The germline CDR1 and CDR2 sequences are SGDLS and YYNGEE. The J segment lost 5 bases and the V segment lost 3 bases, leaving 3 bases of the junction unmatched. The length of the CDR3 is 15 residues.

The chain employs TRBV7-9 and TRBJ2-5, with 7 bases aligning to TRBD1. V lost 7 bases, J lost 5 bases, and 10 bases stayed unmatched. The CDR3 contains 14 residues. Germline CDR1 SEHNR, CDR2 FQNEAQ (reference sequence). CDR3 sequence: CASTMDRYYETQYF. CDR3 bases: TGTGCCAGCACCATGGACAGGTATTATGAGACCCAGTACTTC.

The chain recombines TRBV2 with TRBJ2-3, with D possibly being TRBD1 (5 bases). There are 13 residues in the CDR3. Germline CDR1 and CDR2: SNHLY and FYNNEI. V gave up 6 bases and J gave up 8 bases, with 15 bases separating them. CDR3 sequence reads: CASRIQGMGTQYF. Here the CDR3 DNA reads TGTGCCAGCAGGATCCAGGGAATGGGTACGCAGTATTTT.